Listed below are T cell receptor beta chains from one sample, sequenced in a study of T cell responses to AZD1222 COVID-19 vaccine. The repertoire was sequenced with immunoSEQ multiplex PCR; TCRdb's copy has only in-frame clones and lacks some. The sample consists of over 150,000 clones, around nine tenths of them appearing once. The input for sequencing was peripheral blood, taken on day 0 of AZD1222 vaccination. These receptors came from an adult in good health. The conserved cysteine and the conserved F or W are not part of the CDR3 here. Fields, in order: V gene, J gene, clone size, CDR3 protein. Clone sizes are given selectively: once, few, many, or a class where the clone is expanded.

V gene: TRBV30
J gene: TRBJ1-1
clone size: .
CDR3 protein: AWSGDRLSF

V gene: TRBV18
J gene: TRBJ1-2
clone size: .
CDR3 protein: ATLGKGGYRYT

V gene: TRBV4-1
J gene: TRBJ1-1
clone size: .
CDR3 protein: ASSLGDRGSYTEAF

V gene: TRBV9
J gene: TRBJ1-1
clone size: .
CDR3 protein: ASSVDPANTEAF

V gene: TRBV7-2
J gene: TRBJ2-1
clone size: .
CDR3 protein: ASSLALMRDEQF

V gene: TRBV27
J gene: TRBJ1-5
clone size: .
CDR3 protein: ASSPSDRASNQPQH

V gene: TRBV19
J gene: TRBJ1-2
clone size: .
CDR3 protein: ASSISREFYGYT

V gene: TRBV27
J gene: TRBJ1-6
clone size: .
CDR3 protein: ASKLSSYNSPLH

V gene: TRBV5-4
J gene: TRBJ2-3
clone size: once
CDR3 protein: ASQLWGQGGTDTQY

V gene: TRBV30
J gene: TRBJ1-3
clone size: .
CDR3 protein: AWSFPFDSLSGNTIY

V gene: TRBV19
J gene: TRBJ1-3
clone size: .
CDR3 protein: ASSFNIIGNTIY

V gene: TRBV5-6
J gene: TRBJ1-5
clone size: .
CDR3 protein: ASSQGSSLSNRPQH

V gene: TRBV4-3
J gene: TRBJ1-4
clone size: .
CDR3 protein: ASSPVGEQGANGKLF

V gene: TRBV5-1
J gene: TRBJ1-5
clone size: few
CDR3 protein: ASSPGQGDQPQH

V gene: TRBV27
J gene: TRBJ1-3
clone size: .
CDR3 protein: ASSLNFGPGGNTIY

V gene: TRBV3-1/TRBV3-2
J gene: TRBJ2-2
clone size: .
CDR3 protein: ATTNTGELF

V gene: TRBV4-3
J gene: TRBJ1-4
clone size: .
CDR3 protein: ASSPTPGNEKLF

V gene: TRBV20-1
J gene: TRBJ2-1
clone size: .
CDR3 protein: SASFPRKRRGEQF

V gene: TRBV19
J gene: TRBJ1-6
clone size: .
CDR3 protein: ASSMPVSNRVNSPLH

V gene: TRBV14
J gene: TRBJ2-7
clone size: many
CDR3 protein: ASSQDRDYEQY

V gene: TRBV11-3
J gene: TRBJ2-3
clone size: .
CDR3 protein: ASAFDPGDTQY

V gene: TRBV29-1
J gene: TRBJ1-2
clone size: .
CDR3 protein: SVVGLDRGQGNYGYT

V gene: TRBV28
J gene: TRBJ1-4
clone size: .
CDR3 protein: ASSLGGEREKLF

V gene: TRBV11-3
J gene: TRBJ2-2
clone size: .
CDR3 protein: ASSSSLTATGELF

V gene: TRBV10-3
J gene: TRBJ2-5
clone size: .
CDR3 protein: AIGAGPSGLGETQY

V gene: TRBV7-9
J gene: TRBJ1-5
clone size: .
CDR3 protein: ASSPLGGGNQPQH

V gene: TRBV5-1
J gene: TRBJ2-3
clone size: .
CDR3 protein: ASSPSGGGTDTQY

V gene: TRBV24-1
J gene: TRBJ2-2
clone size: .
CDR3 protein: ATSPGTSGGRTGELF

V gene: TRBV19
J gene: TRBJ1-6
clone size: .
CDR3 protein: ASSVTTGRDSPLH

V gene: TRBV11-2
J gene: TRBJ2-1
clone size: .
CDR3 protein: ASSRVSSYNEQF

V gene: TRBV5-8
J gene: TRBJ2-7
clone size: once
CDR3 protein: ASALVGTIY